These 15 T cell receptor beta chains were all obtained from the same sample, sequenced in a study of blood T cell repertoires in COVID-19. Generated by immunoSEQ multiplex PCR, the TCRdb table keeps only in-frame clones and is missing some. The sample lists 210,000 or so clones; approximately 80% were seen once. The sequencing input was PBMCs or T cells enriched from blood (not recorded which). The receptors stem from a woman between 40 and 50 years old with acute COVID-19.

This chain links TRBV6-5 with TRBJ1-1; 8 bases match TRBD1. J gave up 5 bases and V 0 bases, and 5 bases lay outside the gene matches. The germline V gene encodes CDR1 MNHEY and CDR2 SVGAGI. There are 15 residues in the CDR3. The CDR3 nucleotides read TGTGCCAGCAGTTACTCGACAGGGGATGGGACTGAAGCTTTCTTT. As protein: CASSYSTGDGTEAFF.

As to this clone: A junction end diverges from the germline sequence, so it may reflect a read error. V is TRBV7-7 and J is TRBJ2-1, with D possibly being TRBD2 (5 bases). Germline V gene data show CDR1 as SSHAT and CDR2 as FNYEAQ (reference sequence). CDR3 length equals 15 residues. The CDR3 DNA reads TGTGCTAGCAGCTCGGGGAGTCACCGATACAATGAGCAGTTCTTC. This translates into CASSSGSHRYNEQFF. The full variable domain, with the rest looked up from reference TRBV7-7 and TRBJ2-1, is GAGVSQSPRYKVTKRGQDVTLRCDPISSHATLYWYQQALGQGPEFLTYFNYEAQPDKSGLPSDRFSAERPEGSISTLTIQRTEQRDSAMYRCASSSGSHRYNEQFFGPGTRLTVL.

V is TRBV28 and J is TRBJ2-1; 8 bases are a match to TRBD2. The CDR3 is made up of 16 amino acids. J was trimmed by 0 bases and V by 6 bases; bases with no gene match: 7. Germline assignment: CDR1 MDHEN and CDR2 SYDVKM. CDR3 nucleotides: TGTGCCAGCAGAGTGACCGGGACTAGCTCCTACAATGAGCAGTTCTTC. Translated, it gives CASRVTGTSSYNEQFF.

Only a few counts were recorded for this clone. The chain combines TRBV19 with TRBJ1-1; the D gene is possibly TRBD1 (5 bases). Trimming stripped 6 bases from V and 7 bases from J, with 21 bases between. The CDR3 covers 15 residues. Per germline, CDR1 LNHDA and CDR2 SQIVND (reference sequence). This CDR3 is CASSFGQGGFGEAFF. In DNA, the CDR3 is TGTGCCAGTAGCTTCGGGCAGGGTGGGTTTGGTGAAGCTTTCTTT. Using reference TRBV19 and TRBJ1-1 for the parts outside the CDR3, the full variable domain is DGGITQSPKYLFRKEGQNVTLSCEQNLNHDAMYWYRQDPGQGLRLIYYSQIVNDFQKGDIAEGYSVSREKKESFPLTVTSAQKNPTAFYLCASSFGQGGFGEAFFGQGTRLTVV.

This clone has more than one count but fewer than ten. This chain links TRBV29-1 with TRBJ2-1, with D possibly being TRBD2 (6 bases). The CDR3 has 14 residues. Germline CDR1 and CDR2: SQVTM and ANQGSEA. Deletions cut 7 bases from V and 9 bases from J, with 22 bases between. The CDR3 protein is CSAGPGTAVGEQFF. CDR3 sequence (DNA): TGCAGCGCCGGACCCGGGACTGCGGTAGGTGAGCAGTTCTTC.

This clone was observed once. The genes are TRBV5-8 and TRBJ1-1; 8 bases map to TRBD1. Germline values: CDR1 SGHTS, CDR2 YDEGEE. The V segment lost 3 bases and the J segment 1 base; nucleotides outside the gene matches: 5. CDR3 size: 15 residues. CDR3 bases: TGTGCCAGCAGCTGGGGCGGGACAGGGAACACTGAAGCTTTCTTT. It is translated as CASSWGGTGNTEAFF. Using reference TRBV5-8 and TRBJ1-1 for the parts outside the CDR3, the full variable domain is EAGVTQSPTHLIKTRGQQATLRCSPISGHTSVYWYQQALGLGLQFLLWYDEGEERNRGNFPPRFSGRQFPNYSSELNVNALELEDSALYLCASSWGGTGNTEAFFGQGTRLTVV.

The chain joins TRBV30 to TRBJ1-3; weak D call: TRBD1 (6 bases). Trimming removed 1 base from V and 4 bases from J, with 14 bases in between. The CDR3 has 15 amino acids. From germline, CDR1 is GTSNPN and CDR2 SVGIG (reference sequence). CDR3 DNA sequence: TGTGCCTGGAGTGACGGACAGTTCTCGGGAAACACCATATATTTT. This sequence encodes CAWSDGQFSGNTIYF.

This chain links TRBV12-3 or TRBV12-4 with TRBJ2-2; D is undetermined. The CDR3 is made up of 13 amino acids. Deletions cut 5 bases from V and 7 bases from J, with 11 bases between. CDR3 coding DNA: TGTGCCAGCAGTACCATTGGCGGCGGGGAGCTGTTTTTT. Its translation: CASSTIGGGELFF.

This clone came up once. The chain is built from TRBV30 and TRBJ1-1; 7 nucleotides match TRBD1. The CDR3 consists of 14 residues. Germline V gene lookup returns CDR1 GTSNPN and CDR2 SVGIG (reference sequence). The junction had 8 bases not matched to a gene; V was cut back by 2 bases and J by 5 bases. This CDR3 reads CAWSFGAGGTEAFF. DNA for the CDR3: TGTGCCTGGAGTTTTGGGGCAGGGGGTACTGAAGCTTTCTTT.

J is TRBJ2-2 and V is TRBV29-1; 8 positions agree with TRBD1. The V gene end was trimmed by 6 bases and the J gene end by 4 bases; junction bases not matched to a gene: 16. The V gene's germline CDR1 is SQVTM and CDR2 ANQGSEA. This CDR3 is built from 17 residues. This CDR3 is CSVPKDRAWGTTGELFF. The CDR3 DNA is TGCAGCGTCCCTAAGGACAGGGCGTGGGGAACCACCGGGGAGCTGTTTTTT.

V usage is TRBV2 and J usage is TRBJ1-1; D perhaps matches TRBD1 (5 bases). This CDR3 comprises 11 residues. V was pared by 3 bases and J by 6 bases, with 5 bases between. The germline gives CDR1 SNHLY, CDR2 FYNNEI. The CDR3 spells CASSDRAEAFF. The CDR3 bases are TGTGCCAGCAGTGACAGGGCTGAAGCTTTCTTT. Supplemented by reference TRBV2 and TRBJ1-1, the full variable domain reads EPEVTQTPSHQVTQMGQEVILRCVPISNHLYFYWYRQILGQKVEFLVSFYNNEISEKSEIFDDQFSVERPDGSNFTLKIRSTKLEDSAMYFCASSDRAEAFFGQGTRLTVV.

The V call is TRBV5-1, the J call TRBJ1-5, with D tentatively TRBD1 (5 bases). V shed 0 bases and J shed 7 bases, with 11 bases lying between them. Germline CDR1 reads SGHRS; CDR2 reads YFSETQ. This CDR3 has 14 amino acids. The CDR3 sequence is CASSLEGLEQPQHF. The CDR3, as DNA: TGCGCCAGCAGCTTGGAGGGGTTGGAACAGCCCCAGCATTTT.

V is TRBV29-1 and J is TRBJ2-5; D not certain. From germline, CDR1 is SQVTM and CDR2 ANQGSEA. V was trimmed by 5 bases and J by 1 base, leaving 8 bases between them. The CDR3 has 12 residues. CDR3 coding DNA: TGCAGCGTTCGTACGGTCCAAGAGACCCAGTACTTC. Amino acids: CSVRTVQETQYF.

The rearrangement links TRBV5-4 to TRBJ2-7; D unresolved. The V gene's germline CDR1 is SGHNT and CDR2 YYREEE (reference sequence). Trimming took 0 bases from V and 2 from J, leaving 6 bases between them. The CDR3 totals 13 residues. CDR3 loop: CASSLDPAYEQYF. The CDR3, as DNA: TGTGCCAGCAGCTTGGACCCAGCCTACGAGCAGTACTTC.

The rearrangement uses TRBV29-1 and TRBJ1-2; 7 bases fit TRBD1. The V gene end was trimmed by 7 bases and the J gene end by 8 bases; junction bases not matched to a gene: 13. The germline V gene has CDR1 SQVTM and CDR2 ANQGSEA. This CDR3 is 13 amino acids long. The CDR3 bases are TGCAGCGCGGATGTTACAGGGGAAAGCGGCTACACCTTC. Translating gives CSADVTGESGYTF.